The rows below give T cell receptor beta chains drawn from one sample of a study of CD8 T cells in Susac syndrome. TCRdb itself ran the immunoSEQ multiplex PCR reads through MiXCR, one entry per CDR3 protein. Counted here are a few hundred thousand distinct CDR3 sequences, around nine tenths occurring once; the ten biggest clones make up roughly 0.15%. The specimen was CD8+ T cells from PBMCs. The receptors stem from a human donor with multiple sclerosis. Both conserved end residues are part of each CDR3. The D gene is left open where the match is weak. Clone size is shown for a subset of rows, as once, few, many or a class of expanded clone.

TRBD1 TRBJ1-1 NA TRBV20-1 TGCAGTGCTACAACGACAGGGGACACTGAAGCTTTCTTT CSATTTGDTEAFF
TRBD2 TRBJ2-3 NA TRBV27 TGTGCCAGCAGCCTGGCTGGGGCGGGGGGGACAGATACGCAGTATTTT CASSLAGAGGTDTQYF
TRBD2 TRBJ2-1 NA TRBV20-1 TGCAGTGCTAGGATCCAGCGGGAGGGCGGGGTTTGGAATGAGCAGTTCTTC CSARIQREGGVWNEQFF
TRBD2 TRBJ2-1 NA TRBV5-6 TGTGCCAGCAGCTTCCTTAGCGGGAGTATCTACAATGAGCAGTTCTTC CASSFLSGSIYNEQFF
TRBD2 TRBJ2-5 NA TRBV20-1 TGCAGTGCTACCCAGAGATGGGCTAGCGGGAGCAGGGGGCAAGAGACCCAGTACTTC CSATQRWASGSRGQETQYF
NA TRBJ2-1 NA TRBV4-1 TGCGCCAGCAGCCAACCGCTAGGGTATGAGCAGTTCTTC CASSQPLGYEQFF
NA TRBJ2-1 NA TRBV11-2 TGTGCCAGCAGCTTGGGAAGCAGGACCTACAATGAGCAGTTCTTC CASSLGSRTYNEQFF
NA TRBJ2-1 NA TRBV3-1 TGTGCCAGCAGCTCCCTGATGGGGGAGGAGCAGTTCTTC CASSSLMGEEQFF
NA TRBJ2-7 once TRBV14 TGTGCCAGCAGCCAATCGTCCTACGAGCAGTACTTC CASSQSSYEQYF
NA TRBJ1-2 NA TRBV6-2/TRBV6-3 TGTGCCAGCTCCCCTGCACAATTTAAGGGCTACTATGGCTACACCTTC CASSPAQFKGYYGYTF
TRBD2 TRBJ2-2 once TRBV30 TGTGCCTGGAGTGCTCTAAGCGGGGGGGCCACCGGGGAGCTGTTTTTT CAWSALSGGATGELFF
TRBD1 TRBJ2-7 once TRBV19 TGTGCCAGTAGTATAGGGACAGGGTCATCTTACGAGCAGTACTTC CASSIGTGSSYEQYF
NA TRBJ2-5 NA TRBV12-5 TGTGCTAGTGGTTTCTCACTAGCCATTTTAAAGGAGGGACAAGAGACCCAGTACTTC CASGFSLAILKEGQETQYF
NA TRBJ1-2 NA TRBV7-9 TGTGCCAGCAGCTTATCGTTGGCAGGGGACTATGGCTACACCTTC CASSLSLAGDYGYTF
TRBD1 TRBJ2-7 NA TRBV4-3 TGCGCCAGCAGCCAAGCTGCCGGGACAGCCGGATCCTACGAGCAGTACTTC CASSQAAGTAGSYEQYF
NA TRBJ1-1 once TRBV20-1 TGCAGTGCTAAGGGGGGTGTTAGAGGTGCCCTTCTCGAAGCTTTCTTT CSAKGGVRGALLEAFF
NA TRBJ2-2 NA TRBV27 TGTGCCAGCAGGGCAGGGTTCACCGGGGAGCTGTTTTTT CASRAGFTGELFF
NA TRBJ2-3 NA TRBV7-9 TGTGCCAGCAGCGCCCGGGCGGCCTCCCCCCGCCCAGATACGCAGTATTTT CASSARAASPRPDTQYF